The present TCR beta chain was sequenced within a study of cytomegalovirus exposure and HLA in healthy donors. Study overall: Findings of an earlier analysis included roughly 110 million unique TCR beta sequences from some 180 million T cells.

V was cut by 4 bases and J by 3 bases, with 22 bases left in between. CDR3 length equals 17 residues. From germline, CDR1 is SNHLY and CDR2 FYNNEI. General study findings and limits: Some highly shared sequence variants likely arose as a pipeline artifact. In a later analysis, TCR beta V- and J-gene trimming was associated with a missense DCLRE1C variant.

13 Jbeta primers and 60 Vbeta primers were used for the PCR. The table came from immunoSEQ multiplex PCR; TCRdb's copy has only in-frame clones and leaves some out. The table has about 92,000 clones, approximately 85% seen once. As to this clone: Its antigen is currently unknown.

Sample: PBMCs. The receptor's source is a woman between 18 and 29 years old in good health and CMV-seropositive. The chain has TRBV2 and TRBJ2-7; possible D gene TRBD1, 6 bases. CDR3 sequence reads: CASSGLTGPKVDYEQYF. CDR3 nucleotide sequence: TGTGCCAGCAGTGGGCTCACAGGGCCTAAGGTTGACTACGAGCAGTACTTC.